Shown below are 12 T cell receptor beta chains from a single sample sequenced in a study of T cells in severe cutaneous drug reactions. The iRepertoire multiplex PCR system with TCR subtype-specific primers built both bulk and single-cell libraries. TCRdb reprocessed the multiplex PCR reads and keeps a single row for each CDR3 protein, giving no DNA. The table counts around 1,200 distinct CDR3 sequences; about 24% lies in the top ten. The donors had carbamazepine-induced Stevens-Johnson syndrome or toxic epidermal necrolysis. Sample: PBMCs. The source of these receptors is a human donor with a severe cutaneous adverse drug reaction.

This clonotype is identified as large from frequency. The rearrangement links TRBV27 to TRBJ1-4; without DNA, the TCRdb call of TRBD1 cannot be checked. This CDR3 has 16 amino acids. Looked up from germline, CDR1 is MNHEY and CDR2 is SMNVEV (reference sequence). CDR3 loop: CASSLGPWGGNEKLFF.

This clonotype ranks as medium-sized in terms of frequency. This chain uses TRBV19 with TRBJ2-7; no DNA is available, so the TRBD2 call from TCRdb remains unchecked. The CDR3 covers 13 residues. Germline V gene data show CDR1 as LNHDA and CDR2 as SQIVND (reference sequence). The CDR3 sequence is CASGSGRVGEQYF.

Frequency places this clonotype as medium-sized. The J gene is TRBJ1-3, the V gene TRBV11-3; TCRdb's assignment of TRBD1 cannot be checked, as there is no DNA. This CDR3 has 14 residues. The germline V gene has CDR1 SGHNT and CDR2 YENEEA. The CDR3 sequence is CASSFSGEGNTIYF.

Judged by frequency, this clonotype is medium-sized. The chain links TRBV2 to TRBJ2-3. CDR3 length: 14 residues. Germline CDR1 and CDR2: SNHLY and FYNNEI. CDR3 in amino acids: CASSVRRGTDTQYF. Based on the CDR3 plus reference TRBV2 and TRBJ2-3, the full variable domain is EPEVTQTPSHQVTQMGQEVILRCVPISNHLYFYWYRQILGQKVEFLVSFYNNEISEKSEIFDDQFSVERPDGSNFTLKIRSTKLEDSAMYFCASSVRRGTDTQYFGPGTRLTVL.

This clonotype registers medium-sized (0.01 to 0.1%) by frequency. Here the CDR3 reads CASSLGPNNSPLHF. This chain joins TRBV5-1 and TRBJ1-6. The CDR3 consists of 14 residues. Germline assignment: CDR1 SGHRS and CDR2 YFSETQ.

This clonotype is labeled medium-sized based on frequency. This chain uses TRBV5-4 with TRBJ2-5; the TCRdb call, TRBD2, lacks DNA for checking. The CDR3 totals 15 residues. Germline CDR1 SGHNT, CDR2 YYREEE (reference sequence). CDR3 sequence: CASSLRTSGFETQYF. The full variable domain, in which reference TRBV5-4 and TRBJ2-5 provide the parts outside the CDR3, is ETGVTQSPTHLIKTRGQQVTLRCSSQSGHNTVSWYQQALGQGPQFIFQYYREEENGRGNFPPRFSGLQFPNYSSELNVNALELDDSALYLCASSLRTSGFETQYFGPGTRLLVL.

This clonotype is medium-sized by frequency. The chain is built from TRBV12-3 or TRBV12-4 and TRBJ2-2; the D call from TCRdb, TRBD1, cannot be confirmed without DNA. The length of the CDR3 is 14 residues. CDR3 residues: CASSGQGNTGELFF.

Measured by frequency, this clonotype is medium-sized. This rearrangement joins TRBV7-9 to TRBJ2-3; the TRBD2 assignment by TCRdb is unverifiable without DNA. CDR1 is SEHNR and CDR2 is FQNEAQ in the germline V gene (reference sequence). This CDR3 spans 15 amino acids. The CDR3 sequence: CASSHPSGVTDTQYF.

This clonotype is deemed medium-sized by its frequency. The rearrangement links TRBV2 to TRBJ2-3. The CDR3 runs 13 residues. Germline V gives CDR1 SNHLY, CDR2 FYNNEI. The CDR3 spells CASSESLRDTQYF.

This clonotype is deemed medium-sized by its frequency. The V call is TRBV7-3, the J call TRBJ1-5; the TCRdb D gene call, TRBD1, has no DNA to confirm it. The CDR3 has 18 amino acids. Germline values: CDR1 SGHTA, CDR2 FQGTGA. CDR3 amino acids: CASSLKGGQGDSNQPQHF. Variable domain in full (rest from reference TRBV7-3 and TRBJ1-5): GAGVSQTPSNKVTEKGKYVELRCDPISGHTALYWYRQSLGQGPEFLIYFQGTGAADDSGLPNDRFFAVRPEGSVSTLKIQRTERGDSAVYLCASSLKGGQGDSNQPQHFGDGTRLSIL.

By frequency, this clonotype is medium-sized. The chain is built from TRBV24-1 and TRBJ2-2; TCRdb's D call, TRBD1, is unchecked because there is no DNA. Germline V gives CDR1 KGHDR, CDR2 SFDVKD. CDR3 length: 15 residues. CDR3 residues: CATSVGTGPTGELFF.

Its frequency marks this clonotype as medium-sized (0.01 to 0.1%). The chain uses TRBV6-1 and TRBJ2-3; TCRdb outputs TRBD1, but without DNA this stays unchecked. The V gene's germline CDR1 is MNHNS and CDR2 SASEGT. CDR3 length: 14 amino acids. CDR3 in amino acids: CASTPVVGADTQYF.